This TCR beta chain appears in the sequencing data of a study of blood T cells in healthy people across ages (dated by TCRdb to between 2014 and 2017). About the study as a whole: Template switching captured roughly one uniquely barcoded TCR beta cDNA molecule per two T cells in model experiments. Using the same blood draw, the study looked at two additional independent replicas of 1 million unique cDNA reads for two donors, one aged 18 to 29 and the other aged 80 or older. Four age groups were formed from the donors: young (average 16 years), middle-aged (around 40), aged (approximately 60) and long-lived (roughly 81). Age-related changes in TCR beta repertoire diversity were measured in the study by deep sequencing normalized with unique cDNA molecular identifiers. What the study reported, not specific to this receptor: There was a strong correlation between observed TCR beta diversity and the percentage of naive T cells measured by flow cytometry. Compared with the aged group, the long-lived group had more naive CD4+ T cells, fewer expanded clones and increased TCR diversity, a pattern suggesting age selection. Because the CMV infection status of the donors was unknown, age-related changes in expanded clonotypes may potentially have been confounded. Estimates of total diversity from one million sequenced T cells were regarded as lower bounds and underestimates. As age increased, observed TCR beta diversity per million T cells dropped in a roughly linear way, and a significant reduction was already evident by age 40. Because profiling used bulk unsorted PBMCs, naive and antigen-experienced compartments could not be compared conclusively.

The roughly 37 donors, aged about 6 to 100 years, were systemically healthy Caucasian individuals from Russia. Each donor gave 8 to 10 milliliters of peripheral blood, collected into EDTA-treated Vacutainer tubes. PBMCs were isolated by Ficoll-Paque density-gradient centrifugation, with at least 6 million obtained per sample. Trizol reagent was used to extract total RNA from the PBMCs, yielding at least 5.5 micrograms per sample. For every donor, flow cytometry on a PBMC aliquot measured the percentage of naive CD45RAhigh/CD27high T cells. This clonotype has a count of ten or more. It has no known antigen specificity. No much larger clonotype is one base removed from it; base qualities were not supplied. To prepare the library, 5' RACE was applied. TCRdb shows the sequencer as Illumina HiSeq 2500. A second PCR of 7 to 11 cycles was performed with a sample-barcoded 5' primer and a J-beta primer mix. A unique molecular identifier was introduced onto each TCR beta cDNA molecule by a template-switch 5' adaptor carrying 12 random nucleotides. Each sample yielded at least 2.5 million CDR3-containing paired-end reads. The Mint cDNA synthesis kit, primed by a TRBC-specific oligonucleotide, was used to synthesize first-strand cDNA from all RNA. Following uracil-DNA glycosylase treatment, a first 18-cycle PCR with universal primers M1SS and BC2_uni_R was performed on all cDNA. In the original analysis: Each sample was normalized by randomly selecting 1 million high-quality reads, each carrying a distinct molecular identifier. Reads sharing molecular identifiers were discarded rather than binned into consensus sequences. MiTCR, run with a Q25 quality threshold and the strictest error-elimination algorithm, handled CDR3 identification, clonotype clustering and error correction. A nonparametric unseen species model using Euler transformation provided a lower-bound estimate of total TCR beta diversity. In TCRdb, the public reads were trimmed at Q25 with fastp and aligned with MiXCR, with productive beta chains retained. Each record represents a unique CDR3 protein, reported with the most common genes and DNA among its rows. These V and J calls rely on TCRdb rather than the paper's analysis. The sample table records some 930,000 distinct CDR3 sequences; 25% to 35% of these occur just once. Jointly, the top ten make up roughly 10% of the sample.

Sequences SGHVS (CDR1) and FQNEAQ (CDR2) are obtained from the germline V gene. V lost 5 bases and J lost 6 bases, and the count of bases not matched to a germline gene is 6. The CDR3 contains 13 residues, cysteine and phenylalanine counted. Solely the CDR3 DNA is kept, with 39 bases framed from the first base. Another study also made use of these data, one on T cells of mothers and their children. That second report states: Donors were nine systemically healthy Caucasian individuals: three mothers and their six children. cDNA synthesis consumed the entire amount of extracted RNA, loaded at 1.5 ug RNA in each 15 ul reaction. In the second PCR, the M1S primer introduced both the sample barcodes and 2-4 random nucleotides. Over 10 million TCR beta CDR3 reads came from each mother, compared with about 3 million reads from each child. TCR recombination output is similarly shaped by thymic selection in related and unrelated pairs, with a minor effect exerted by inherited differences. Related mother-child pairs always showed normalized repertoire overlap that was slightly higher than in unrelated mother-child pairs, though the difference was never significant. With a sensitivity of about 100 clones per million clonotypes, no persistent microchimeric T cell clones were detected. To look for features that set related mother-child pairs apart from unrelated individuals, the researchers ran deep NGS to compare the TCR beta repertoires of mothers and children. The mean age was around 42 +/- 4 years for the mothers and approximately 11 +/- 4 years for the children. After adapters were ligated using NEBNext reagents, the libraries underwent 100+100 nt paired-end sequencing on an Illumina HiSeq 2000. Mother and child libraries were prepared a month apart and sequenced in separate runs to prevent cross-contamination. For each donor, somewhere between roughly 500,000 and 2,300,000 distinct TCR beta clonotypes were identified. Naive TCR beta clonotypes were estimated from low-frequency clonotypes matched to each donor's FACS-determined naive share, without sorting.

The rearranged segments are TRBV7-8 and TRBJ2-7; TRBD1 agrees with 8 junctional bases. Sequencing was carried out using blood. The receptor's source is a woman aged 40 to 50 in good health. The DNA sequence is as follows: TGTGCCAGCAGCGGCAACAGGGGGAGCGAGCAGTACTTC. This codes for CASSGNRGSEQYF. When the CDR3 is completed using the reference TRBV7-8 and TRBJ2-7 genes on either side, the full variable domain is GAGVSQSPRYKVAKRGQDVALRCDPISGHVSLFWYQQALGQGPEFLTYFQNEAQLDKSGLPSDRFFAERPEGSVSTLKIQRTQQEDSAVYLCASSGNRGSEQYFGPGTRLTVT.